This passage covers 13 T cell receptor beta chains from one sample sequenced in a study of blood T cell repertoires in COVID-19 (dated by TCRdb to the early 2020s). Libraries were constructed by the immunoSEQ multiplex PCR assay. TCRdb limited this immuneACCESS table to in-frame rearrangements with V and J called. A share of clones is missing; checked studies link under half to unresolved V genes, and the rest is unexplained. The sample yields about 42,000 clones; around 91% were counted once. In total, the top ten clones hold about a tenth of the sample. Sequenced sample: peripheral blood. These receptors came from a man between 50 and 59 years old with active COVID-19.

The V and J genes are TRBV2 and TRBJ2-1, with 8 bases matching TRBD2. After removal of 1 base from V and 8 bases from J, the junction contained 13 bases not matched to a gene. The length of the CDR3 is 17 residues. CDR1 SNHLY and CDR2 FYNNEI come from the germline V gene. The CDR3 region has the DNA TGTGCCAGCAGTGAAGGAGACCCGGGACTAGGGATATATGAGCAGTTCTTC. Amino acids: CASSEGDPGLGIYEQFF.

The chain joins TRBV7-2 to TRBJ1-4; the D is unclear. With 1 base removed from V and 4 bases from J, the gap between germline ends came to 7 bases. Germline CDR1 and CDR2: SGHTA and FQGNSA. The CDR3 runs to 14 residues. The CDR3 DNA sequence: TGTGCCAGCAGCTTAGATCGGTATAATGAAAAACTGTTTTTT. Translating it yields CASSLDRYNEKLFF.

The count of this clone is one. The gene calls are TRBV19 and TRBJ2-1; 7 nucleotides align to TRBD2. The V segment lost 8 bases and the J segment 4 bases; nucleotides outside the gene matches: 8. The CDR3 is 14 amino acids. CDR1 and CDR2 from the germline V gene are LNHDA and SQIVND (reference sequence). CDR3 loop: CASRSTSVYNEQFF. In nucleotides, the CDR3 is TGTGCCAGTCGAAGCACTAGCGTATACAATGAGCAGTTCTTC.

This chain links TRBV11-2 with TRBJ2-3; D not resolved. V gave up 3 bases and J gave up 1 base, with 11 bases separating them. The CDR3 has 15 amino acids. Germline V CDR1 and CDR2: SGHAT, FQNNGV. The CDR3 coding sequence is TGTGCCAGCAGCTTGGGCTCGATTGGCACAGATACGCAGTATTTT. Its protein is CASSLGSIGTDTQYF.

The CDR3 here is CASSPYGEGGTEAFF. The CDR3 DNA reads as TGCGCCAGCAGCCCCTACGGGGAGGGAGGCACTGAAGCTTTCTTT. The chain employs TRBV4-1 and TRBJ1-1; unclear D gene. Germline CDR1 is MGHRA and CDR2 is YSYEKL. The CDR3 is made up of 15 amino acids. The V and J ends lost 4 bases and 4 bases respectively, with 16 bases between them.

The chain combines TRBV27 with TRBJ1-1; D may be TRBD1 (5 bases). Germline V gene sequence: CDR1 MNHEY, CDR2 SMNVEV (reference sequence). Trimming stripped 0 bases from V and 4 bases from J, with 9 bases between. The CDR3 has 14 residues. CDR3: CASSLSGVGTEAFF. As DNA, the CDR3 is TGTGCCAGCAGTTTATCAGGGGTCGGCACTGAAGCTTTCTTT.

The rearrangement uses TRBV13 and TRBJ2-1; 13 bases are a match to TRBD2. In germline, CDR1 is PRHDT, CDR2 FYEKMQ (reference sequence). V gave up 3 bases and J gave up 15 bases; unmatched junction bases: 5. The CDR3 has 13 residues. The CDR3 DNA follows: TGTGCCAGCAGCTTCGGACTAGCGGGAGTCCTGTTCTTC. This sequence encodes CASSFGLAGVLFF. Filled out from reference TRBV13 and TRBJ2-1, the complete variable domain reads AAGVIQSPRHLIKEKRETATLKCYPIPRHDTVYWYQQGPGQDPQFLISFYEKMQSDKGSIPDRFSAQQFSDYHSELNMSSLELGDSALYFCASSFGLAGVLFFGPGTRLTVL.

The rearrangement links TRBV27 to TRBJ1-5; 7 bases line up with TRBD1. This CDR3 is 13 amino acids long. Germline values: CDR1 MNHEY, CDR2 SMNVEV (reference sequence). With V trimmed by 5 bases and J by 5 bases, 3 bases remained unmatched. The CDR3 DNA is TGTGCCAGCAGTGGCCAGGGGGATCAGCCCCAGCATTTT. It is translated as CASSGQGDQPQHF.

This CDR3 reads CASSEDVGGSSYEQYF. The CDR3 DNA follows: TGTGCCAGCAGTGAAGACGTGGGAGGGAGCTCCTACGAGCAGTACTTC. The rearrangement uses TRBV2 and TRBJ2-7; 7 nucleotides line up with TRBD2. Germline CDR1 reads SNHLY; CDR2 reads FYNNEI. The trim removed 1 base at V and 0 bases at J, leaving 6 bases unmatched. The CDR3 has 16 residues.

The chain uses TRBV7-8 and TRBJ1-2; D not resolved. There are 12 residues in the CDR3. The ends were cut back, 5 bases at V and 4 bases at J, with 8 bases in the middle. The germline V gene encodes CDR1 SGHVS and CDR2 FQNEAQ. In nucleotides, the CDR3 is TGTGCCAGCAGCCCTTCAGTCTATGGCTACACCTTC. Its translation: CASSPSVYGYTF.

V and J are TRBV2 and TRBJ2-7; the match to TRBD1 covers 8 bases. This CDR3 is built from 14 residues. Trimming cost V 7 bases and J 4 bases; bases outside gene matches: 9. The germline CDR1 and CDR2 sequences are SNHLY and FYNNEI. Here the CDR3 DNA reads TGTGCCAGCAAGGACAGGGTTAAATCTTACGAGCAGTACTTC. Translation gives CASKDRVKSYEQYF.

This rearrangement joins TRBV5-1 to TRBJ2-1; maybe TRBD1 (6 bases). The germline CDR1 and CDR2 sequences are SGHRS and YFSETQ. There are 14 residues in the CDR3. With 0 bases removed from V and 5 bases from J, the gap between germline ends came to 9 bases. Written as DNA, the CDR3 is TGCGCCAGCAGCTTGGGTGGACAGAACAATGAGCAGTTCTTC. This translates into CASSLGGQNNEQFF.

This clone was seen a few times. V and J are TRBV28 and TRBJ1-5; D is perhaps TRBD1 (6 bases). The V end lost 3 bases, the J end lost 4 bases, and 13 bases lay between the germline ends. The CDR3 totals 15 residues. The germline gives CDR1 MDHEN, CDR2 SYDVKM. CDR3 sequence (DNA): TGTGCCAGCAGTTTTACACAGGGCCTTAATCAGCCCCAGCATTTT. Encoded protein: CASSFTQGLNQPQHF.